Listed below are T cell receptor beta chains from one sample, sequenced in a study of CD8 T cells in Susac syndrome. TCRdb fed the immunoSEQ multiplex PCR reads into MiXCR, producing one record per CDR3 protein. The top ten clones hold 0.15% to 0.2% of a sample with just over 150,000 distinct CDR3 sequences, 90% to 95% of them seen once. The sequencing sample was made of CD4+ T cells from PBMCs. Source of these receptors: a human donor with Susac syndrome. Each CDR3 is given with its conserved first and last residue. Each record gives: J gene, clone size, D gene, V gene, CDR3 DNA, CDR3 protein. D genes are given only for firm matches. Only part of the rows carry a size: once, few, many, or a class if the clone is expanded.

TRBJ2-3	NA	NA	TRBV18	TGTGCCAGCTCACCCGGTGGCCCAGATACGCAGTATTTT	CASSPGGPDTQYF
TRBJ2-7	NA	TRBD1	TRBV11-2	TGTGCCAGCAGCTTAGGAAGGGGGCCCCCCTACGAGCAGTACTTC	CASSLGRGPPYEQYF
TRBJ1-5	NA	NA	TRBV18	TGTGCCAGCTCACCGGGGGGGTTGGGGGAAGATCAGCCCCAGCATTTT	CASSPGGLGEDQPQHF
TRBJ2-5	NA	NA	TRBV29-1	TGCAGCGTTGTTGTCAACGGGGTCGAGACCCAGTACTTC	CSVVVNGVETQYF
TRBJ2-3	once	TRBD2	TRBV3-1	TGTGCCAGCAGCCAGCAAGCGGGGACGCAGTATTTT	CASSQQAGTQYF
TRBJ1-2	once	TRBD1	TRBV7-9	TGTGCCAGCAGCTTTGGGACAGGGGGGTTTCGTGGCTACACCTTC	CASSFGTGGFRGYTF
TRBJ1-5	NA	NA	TRBV3-1	TGTGCCAGCAGCCAAGGGGCCTATAGCAATCAGCCCCAGCATTTT	CASSQGAYSNQPQHF
TRBJ1-5	once	TRBD1	TRBV5-1	TGCGCCAGCAGCTTGTTACCTGGACAGGGGGCCGATCAGCCCCAGCATTTT	CASSLLPGQGADQPQHF
TRBJ2-7	NA	TRBD1	TRBV29-1	TGCAGCGTGTTACAGGGGATAACCTACGAGCAGTACTTC	CSVLQGITYEQYF
TRBJ2-2	once	NA	TRBV28	TGTGCCAGCAGTTCCCCGGGGGCCATCACCGGGGAGCTGTTTTTT	CASSSPGAITGELFF
TRBJ1-6	NA	TRBD1	TRBV12-3/TRBV12-4	TGTGCCAGCAGCCGCGGGACAGGGGGCTTCATCAGCTCCTATAATTCACCCCTCCACTTT	CASSRGTGGFISSYNSPLHF
TRBJ1-2	NA	NA	TRBV2	TGTGCCAGCAGCGACTACGGGCCCTTCAGCTATGGCTACACCTTC	CASSDYGPFSYGYTF
TRBJ1-5	NA	NA	TRBV21-1	TGTGCCAGCAGCAAAGCGTCCAACCTCGCAGGCAATCAGCCCCAGCATTTT	CASSKASNLAGNQPQHF
TRBJ1-6	NA	NA	TRBV27	TGTGCCAGCAGTACCTACGATTCACCCCTCCACTTT	CASSTYDSPLHF
TRBJ2-5	few	NA	TRBV18	TGTGCCAGCTCACCCCGCGGGGAGACCCAGTACTTC	CASSPRGETQYF
TRBJ2-2	NA	NA	TRBV12-3/TRBV12-4	TGTGCCAGCAGTTTTGGAGGGGACACCGGGGAGCTGTTTTTT	CASSFGGDTGELFF
TRBJ1-6	NA	NA	TRBV4-3	TGCGCCAGCAGCCAAGAGCCCCAGACAGTTTCACCCCTCCACTTT	CASSQEPQTVSPLHF
TRBJ2-1	NA	NA	TRBV12-5	TGTGCTAGTGGTTCACAGATTGAGCAGTTCTTC	CASGSQIEQFF
TRBJ1-1	NA	NA	TRBV5-1	TGCGCCAGCAGCTTCACTTCCGGGGCGAACACTGAAGCTTTCTTT	CASSFTSGANTEAFF
TRBJ1-5	NA	NA	TRBV18	TGTGCCAGCTCAACCTACAATCAGCCCCAGCATTTT	CASSTYNQPQHF
TRBJ1-2	NA	NA	TRBV20-1	TGCAGTGCTAGAGATCTCCGGCAGAGACTTTATGGCTACACCTTC	CSARDLRQRLYGYTF
TRBJ2-5	NA	NA	TRBV15	TGTGCCACCCCGTCCAGAGAGACCCAGTACTTC	CATPSRETQYF
TRBJ2-1	NA	NA	TRBV7-3	TGTGCCAGCAGCTTGGTCCAGGGGGGTGAGCAGTTCTTC	CASSLVQGGEQFF
TRBJ1-6	NA	NA	TRBV7-2	TGTGCCAGCAGCTTCCTCGGGGCCGGGGAATCACCCCTCCACTTT	CASSFLGAGESPLHF